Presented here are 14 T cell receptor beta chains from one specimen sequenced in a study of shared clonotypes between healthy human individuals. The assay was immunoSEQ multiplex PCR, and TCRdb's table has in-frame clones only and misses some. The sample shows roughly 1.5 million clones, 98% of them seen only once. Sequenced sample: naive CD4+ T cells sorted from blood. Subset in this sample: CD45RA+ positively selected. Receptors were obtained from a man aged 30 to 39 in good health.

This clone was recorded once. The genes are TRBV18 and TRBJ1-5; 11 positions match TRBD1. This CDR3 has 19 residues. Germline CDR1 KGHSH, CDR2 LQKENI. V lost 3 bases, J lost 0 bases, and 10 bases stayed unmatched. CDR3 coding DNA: TGTGCCAGCTCACCGAAAATTTGGGACAGGGGGGATAGCAATCAGCCCCAGCATTTT. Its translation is CASSPKIWDRGDSNQPQHF.

Written as DNA, the CDR3 is TGCGCCAGCAGCTTGGCTGACACTGTCTTTGGGGCCAACGTCCTGACTTTC. It specifies CASSLADTVFGANVLTF. The chain recombines TRBV5-1 with TRBJ2-6; unclear D gene. With 0 bases removed from V and 3 bases from J, the gap between germline ends came to 13 bases. Germline V gene lookup returns CDR1 SGHRS and CDR2 YFSETQ. This CDR3 comprises 17 residues. The whole variable domain, remainder taken from reference TRBV5-1 and TRBJ2-6, is KAGVTQTPRYLIKTRGQQVTLSCSPISGHRSVSWYQQTPGQGLQFLFEYFSETQRNKGNFPGRFSGRQFSNSRSEMNVSTLELGDSALYLCASSLADTVFGANVLTFGAGSRLTVL.

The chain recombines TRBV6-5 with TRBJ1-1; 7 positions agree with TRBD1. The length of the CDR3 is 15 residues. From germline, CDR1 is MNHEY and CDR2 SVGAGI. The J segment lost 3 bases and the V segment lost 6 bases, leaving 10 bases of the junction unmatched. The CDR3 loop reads CASSLGGQLYTEAFF. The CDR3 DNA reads TGTGCCAGCAGCCTCGGGGGACAGCTCTACACTGAAGCTTTCTTT.

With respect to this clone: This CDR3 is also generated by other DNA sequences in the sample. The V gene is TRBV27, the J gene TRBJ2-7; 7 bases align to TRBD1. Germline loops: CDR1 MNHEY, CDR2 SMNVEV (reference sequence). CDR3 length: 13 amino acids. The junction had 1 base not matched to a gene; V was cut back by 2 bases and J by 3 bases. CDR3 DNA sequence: TGTGCCAGCAGTTTAGCAGGGGGCTACGAGCAGTACTTC. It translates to CASSLAGGYEQYF.

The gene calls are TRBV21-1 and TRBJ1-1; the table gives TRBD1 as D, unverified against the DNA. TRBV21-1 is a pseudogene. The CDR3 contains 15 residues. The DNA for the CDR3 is TGTGCCAGCAGTGACAGTAGGGGGTATGACACTGAAGCTTTCTTT. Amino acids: CASSDSRGYDTEAFF.

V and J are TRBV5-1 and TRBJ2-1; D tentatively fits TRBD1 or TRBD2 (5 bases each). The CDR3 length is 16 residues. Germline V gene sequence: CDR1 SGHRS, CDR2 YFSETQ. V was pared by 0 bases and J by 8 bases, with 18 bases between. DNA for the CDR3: TGCGCCAGCAGCTTGGTCGGCAGGGCTTTGGGGGATGAGCAGTTCTTC. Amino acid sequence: CASSLVGRALGDEQFF.

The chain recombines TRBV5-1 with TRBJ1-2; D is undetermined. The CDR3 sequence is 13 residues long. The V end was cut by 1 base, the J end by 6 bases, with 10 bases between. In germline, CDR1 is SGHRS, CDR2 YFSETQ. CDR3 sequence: CASSLSSSNGYTF. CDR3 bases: TGCGCCAGCAGCTTGTCATCCTCGAATGGCTACACCTTC.

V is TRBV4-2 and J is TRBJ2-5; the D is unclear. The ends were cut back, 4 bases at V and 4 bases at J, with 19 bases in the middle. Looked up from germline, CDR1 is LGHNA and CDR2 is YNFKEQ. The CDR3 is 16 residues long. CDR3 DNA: TGTGCCAGCAGCCTCACCGGGTCCTCCTTGGGAGAGACCCAGTACTTC. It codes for CASSLTGSSLGETQYF.

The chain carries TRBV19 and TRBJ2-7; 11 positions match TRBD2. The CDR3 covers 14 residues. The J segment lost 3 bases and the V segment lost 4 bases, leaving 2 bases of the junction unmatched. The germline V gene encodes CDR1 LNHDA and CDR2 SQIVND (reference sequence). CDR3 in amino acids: CASSNLAGGYEQYF. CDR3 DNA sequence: TGTGCCAGTAGTAATCTAGCGGGAGGCTACGAGCAGTACTTC.

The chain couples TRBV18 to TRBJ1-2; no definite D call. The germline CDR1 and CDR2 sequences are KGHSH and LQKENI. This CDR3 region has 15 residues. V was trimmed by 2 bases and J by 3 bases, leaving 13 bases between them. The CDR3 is CASSPKETAYYGYTF. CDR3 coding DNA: TGTGCCAGCTCACCAAAAGAGACGGCGTACTATGGCTACACCTTC. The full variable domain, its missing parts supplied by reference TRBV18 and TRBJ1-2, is NAGVMQNPRHLVRRRGQEARLRCSPMKGHSHVYWYRQLPEEGLKFMVYLQKENIIDESGMPKERFSAEFPKEGPSILRIQQVVRGDSAAYFCASSPKETAYYGYTFGSGTRLTVV.

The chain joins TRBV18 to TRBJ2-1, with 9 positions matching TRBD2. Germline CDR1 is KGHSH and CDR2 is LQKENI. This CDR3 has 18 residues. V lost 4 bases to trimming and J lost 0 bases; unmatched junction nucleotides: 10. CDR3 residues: CASSLLLSGSSSYNEQFF. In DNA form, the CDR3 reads TGTGCCAGCTCACTACTCCTTAGCGGGAGTAGCTCCTACAATGAGCAGTTCTTC.

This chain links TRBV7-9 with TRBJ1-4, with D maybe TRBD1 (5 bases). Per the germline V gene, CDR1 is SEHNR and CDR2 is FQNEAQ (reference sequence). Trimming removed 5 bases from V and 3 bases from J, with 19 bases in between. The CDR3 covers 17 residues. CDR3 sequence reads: CASSARLGGSANEKLFF. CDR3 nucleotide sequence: TGTGCCAGCAGCGCCCGCCTCGGGGGGTCGGCTAATGAAAAACTGTTTTTT.

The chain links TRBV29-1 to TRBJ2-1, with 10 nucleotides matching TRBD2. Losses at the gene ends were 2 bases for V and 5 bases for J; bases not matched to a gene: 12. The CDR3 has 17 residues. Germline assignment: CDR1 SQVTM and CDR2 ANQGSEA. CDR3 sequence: CSVERPSGGGLDNEQFF. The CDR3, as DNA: TGCAGCGTTGAAAGGCCTAGCGGGGGAGGATTAGACAATGAGCAGTTCTTC.

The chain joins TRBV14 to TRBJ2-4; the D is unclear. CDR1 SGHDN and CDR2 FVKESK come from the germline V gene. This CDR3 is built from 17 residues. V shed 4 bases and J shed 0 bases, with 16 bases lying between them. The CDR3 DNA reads TGTGCCAGCAGCCGTGGCGGCTACCCTCTAGCCAAAAACATTCAGTACTTC. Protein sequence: CASSRGGYPLAKNIQYF.